A selection of T cell receptor beta chains follows, all from one sample in a study of cytomegalovirus exposure and HLA in healthy donors. Profiled with immunoSEQ multiplex PCR; TCRdb holds only in-frame clones, not every one. The table lists around 140,000 clones, 78% of them singletons. Sequencing was done on a sample of PBMCs. Receptors originate from a female donor in good health and CMV-seronegative. Each CDR3 is given without its conserved first and last residue. The D gene is left open where the match is weak.

>TRBV7-9|NA|TRBJ1-1
SSSFDDSFGNTEAF
>TRBV27|TRBD1|TRBJ1-4
ASSLGQRNEKLF
>TRBV5-4|NA|TRBJ1-2
ASSFPGGGGDGGYGYT
>TRBV28|NA|TRBJ2-1
ASSLPTEQF
>TRBV7-3|NA|TRBJ1-2
ASSLSAGLDYGYT
>TRBV7-3|TRBD2|TRBJ2-1
ASSLLAGTNNEQF
>TRBV27|TRBD1|TRBJ1-2
ASSLDRRRRDGYT
>TRBV19|NA|TRBJ1-2
ASSLSGGYGYT
>TRBV7-3|TRBD1|TRBJ1-1
ASSSQVTDRVGTEAF
>TRBV7-2|NA|TRBJ1-2
ASSLIRGRANYGYT
>TRBV19|TRBD1|TRBJ1-1
ASSISGDRVTEAF
>TRBV5-1|NA|TRBJ2-1
ASSPNSGEYNEQF
>TRBV28|TRBD1|TRBJ1-4
ASSTTGESNEKLF
>TRBV29-1|TRBD1|TRBJ1-2
SVEGLGTGINYGYT
>TRBV27|TRBD1|TRBJ1-2
ASSSRGVYGYP
>TRBV19|TRBD1|TRBJ1-5
ASGQGERNQPQH
>TRBV5-6|NA|TRBJ1-1
ASSLYRVGNTEAF
>TRBV7-6|NA|TRBJ1-3
ASSLAAGTGNTIY
>TRBV7-2|NA|TRBJ1-4
ASSLGGRPNEKLF
>TRBV30|NA|TRBJ1-4
AWSHQGIEKLF
>TRBV27|NA|TRBJ1-5
ASRGPPNQPQH
>TRBV10-3|TRBD1|TRBJ1-2
AISELTGLGYGYT
>TRBV25-1|TRBD1|TRBJ1-1
ASRQGALTEAF
>TRBV6-6|TRBD1|TRBJ2-7
ASSYPDREPSYEQY
>TRBV2|TRBD1|TRBJ2-3
ASSEEGTGGNTQY
>TRBV9|TRBD2|TRBJ2-1
ASSVALAGAGNEQF
>TRBV6-5|NA|TRBJ2-1
ASSSTYNEQF
>TRBV27|NA|TRBJ1-1
ASSSLANTEAF
>TRBV19|NA|TRBJ1-2
ASSIGGAYGYP
>TRBV7-6|NA|TRBJ2-1
ASSLGRGEQF
>TRBV19|TRBD1|TRBJ1-2
ASKDREVSWHGGYT
>TRBV7-9|NA|TRBJ2-1
ASSRTAGSYNEQF
>TRBV15|NA|TRBJ2-7
ATSRAGNSYEQY
>TRBV6-1|TRBD1|TRBJ1-4
ASSEVRQGDEKLF
>TRBV29-1|TRBD2|TRBJ2-1
SVARGGAYNEQF
>TRBV2|TRBD1|TRBJ2-7
AIRGGQGYEQY
>TRBV5-1|TRBD1|TRBJ1-4
ASSLRTGGNEKLF
>TRBV28|NA|TRBJ1-3
ATTGGDAGNTIY
>TRBV27|NA|TRBJ1-5
ASSSGGYPNQPQH
>TRBV4-2|TRBD2|TRBJ2-5
ASSQGTSGQETQY
>TRBV19|NA|TRBJ1-5
ASTDLFSGVQPQH
>TRBV4-1|NA|TRBJ1-2
ASSQESSYGYT
>TRBV7-9|NA|TRBJ1-1
ASSSIRSDMNTEAF
>TRBV18|TRBD2|TRBJ2-5
ASSPPGTSGPQETQY
>TRBV27|NA|TRBJ2-1
ASSATIVNEQF
>TRBV7-9|TRBD1|TRBJ2-5
ASRSGTGIETQY
>TRBV4-2|TRBD1|TRBJ2-5
ASSRDRGETQY
>TRBV5-3|NA|TRBJ1-6
ARSPGQIYNSPLH
>TRBV27|TRBD1|TRBJ1-5
ASRQGNQPQH
>TRBV7-9|NA|TRBJ2-7
ASSLVHSTYEQY
>TRBV11-2|NA|TRBJ2-2
ASSTVRGSTGELF
>TRBV6-5|TRBD1|TRBJ2-7
ASSSSGTGAGEQY
>TRBV7-2|NA|TRBJ1-2
ASSLIPGRFYT
>TRBV9|NA|TRBJ2-7
ASSLGSGDHHEQY
>TRBV5-1|NA|TRBJ2-7
ASSWGRDSPYYEQY
>TRBV5-4|NA|TRBJ2-3
ASSFGGGSTDTQY
>TRBV7-7|TRBD1|TRBJ2-5
ASRLSWDSGSQY
>TRBV4-2|NA|TRBJ1-2
ASSQEGGRGVIGYT
>TRBV27|TRBD1|TRBJ2-7
ASSLGQGPVEQY